The 15 T cell receptor beta chains reported below all come from one sample, sequenced in a study of blood T cells in healthy people across ages (dated by TCRdb to between 2015 and 2016). Library generation was performed with 5' RACE. TCRdb names Illumina HiSeq 2500 as the instrument used. The second PCR ran for roughly 6 to 11 cycles and used a J-beta primer mix along with a sample-barcoded 5' primer. TCRdb reanalyzed the raw reads on its own, using fastp at Q25 for trimming and MiXCR for clone calling, and kept in-frame beta chains. Every distinct CDR3 protein forms one entry, paired with its most common genes and DNA. The sample table contains 1.5 million to 1.9 million distinct CDR3 sequences; only one count was recorded for about 45% of them. The top ten clones comprise around 4% of the sample. The specimen was blood. The receptor source for this set is a woman under 30 in good health.

The chain couples TRBV4-3 to TRBJ2-7; weak D call: TRBD2 (5 bases). The CDR3 covers 13 residues. Trimming removed 1 base at V and 9 bases at J, with 13 bases between. The germline V gene encodes CDR1 LGHNA and CDR2 YSLEER. CDR3 loop: CASSQGKRLRQYF. For the CDR3, the DNA is TGCGCCAGCAGCCAAGGAAAAAGACTACGGCAGTACTTC.

The V gene is TRBV5-6, the J gene TRBJ1-2; D uncertain. V dropped 4 bases and J dropped 7 bases, with 11 bases sitting between them. CDR1 is SGHDT and CDR2 is YYEEEE in the germline V gene. This CDR3 is built from 12 residues. In nucleotides, the CDR3 is TGTGCCAGCAGCGTAGGGAGCTCTGGCTACACCTTC. It codes for CASSVGSSGYTF. Combining the CDR3 with reference TRBV5-6 and TRBJ1-2 gives the whole variable domain DAGVTQSPTHLIKTRGQQVTLRCSPKSGHDTVSWYQQALGQGPQFIFQYYEEEERQRGNFPDRFSGHQFPNYSSELNVNALLLGDSALYLCASSVGSSGYTFGSGTRLTVV.

The rearrangement joins TRBV12-3 or TRBV12-4 to TRBJ1-2, with 10 bases identical to TRBD1. The V segment lost 5 bases and the J segment 8 bases; nucleotides outside the gene matches: 14. The CDR3 has 16 amino acids. CDR3 residues: CASSREGQGIAEGYTF. CDR3 coding DNA: TGTGCCAGCAGTAGGGAGGGACAGGGGATTGCGGAGGGCTACACCTTC.

This clonotype came up a few times. The chain combines TRBV27 with TRBJ1-1; 9 bases line up with TRBD1. This CDR3 has 17 residues. Germline trimming cut 8 bases from V and 0 bases from J; bases unmatched to any gene: 13. The V gene's germline CDR1 is MNHEY and CDR2 SMNVEV (reference sequence). CDR3 nucleotide sequence: TGTGCCAGCCTTTCCTTTTTGGGACAGGGAATGAACACTGAAGCTTTCTTT. Its protein is CASLSFLGQGMNTEAFF.

The chain joins TRBV7-4 to TRBJ2-4; D uncertain. This CDR3 contains 11 residues. Trimming removed 2 bases from V and 13 bases from J, with 9 bases in between. CDR1 and CDR2 (germline): SGHVT, SQSDAQ. This chain's CDR3 is CASSLIGKQYF. The DNA of the CDR3 is TGTGCCAGCAGCTTAATAGGGAAGCAGTACTTC.

The chain joins TRBV6-5 to TRBJ2-2; no definite D call. From germline, CDR1 is MNHEY and CDR2 SVGAGI. The CDR3 has 15 amino acids. Between the trimmed V and J ends, which lost 0 bases and 4 bases, there was a span of 9 bases. The CDR3 nucleotides are TGTGCCAGCAGTTACTCCGCGACGGTCACCGGGGAGCTGTTTTTT. It yields the protein CASSYSATVTGELFF.

Regarding this clonotype: One junction end disagrees with the germline gene, perhaps due to a read error. The chain uses TRBV5-1 and TRBJ2-7, with unresolved D. Judging by the DNA end, TRBJ2-5 fits better; the J call may be wrong. This CDR3 region has 14 residues. CDR1 and CDR2 from the germline V gene are SGHRS and YFSETQ. The CDR3 DNA is TGCGCCAGCAGCTTGTTTCTAGACCAAGGGACCCAGTACTTC. Residues: CASSLFLDQGTQYF.

The table lists this clonotype with a count of one. This chain joins TRBV4-2 and TRBJ2-3; 16 positions agree with TRBD2. Trimming took 3 bases from V and 0 from J; bases not matched to a gene: 6. The CDR3 totals 19 residues. Germline lookup yields CDR1 LGHNA and CDR2 YNFKEQ. CDR3 loop: CASSQRGLAGGTSTDTQYF. The CDR3 DNA reads as TGTGCCAGCAGCCAGAGGGGACTAGCGGGAGGGACTAGCACAGATACGCAGTATTTT.

V and J are TRBV27 and TRBJ1-2; no clear D. CDR1 is MNHEY and CDR2 is SMNVEV in the germline V gene (reference sequence). V lost 3 bases and J 4 bases, leaving 15 bases between the germline ends. The CDR3 totals 15 residues. The CDR3 region has the DNA TGTGCCAGCAGTTTTTCGGCGGGGTATCTCTATGGCTACACCTTC. Translating gives CASSFSAGYLYGYTF.

A few counts support this clonotype. The chain recombines TRBV29-1 with TRBJ1-5; no definite D call. Germline V gene lookup returns CDR1 SQVTM and CDR2 ANQGSEA. The CDR3 totals 12 residues. V was trimmed by 5 bases and J by 5 bases, leaving 10 bases between them. CDR3 sequence (DNA): TGCAGCGTTCGAGACGGTTATCAGCCCCAGCATTTT. It translates to CSVRDGYQPQHF.

This clonotype was seen more than once but under ten times. The CDR3 loop is CASSQGEISYEKLFF. The CDR3 region has the DNA TGTGCCAGCAGCCAAGGGGAGATCTCGTATGAAAAACTGTTTTTT. The chain links TRBV3-1 to TRBJ1-4, with D unclear. Trimming left V 1 base short and J 6 bases short, with 12 bases between. CDR1 and CDR2 from the germline V gene are LGHDT and YNNKEL (reference sequence). CDR3 length equals 15 residues.

V is TRBV20-1 and J is TRBJ2-5; 9 bases line up with TRBD2. The length of the CDR3 is 15 residues. Per germline, CDR1 DFQATT and CDR2 SNEGSKA (reference sequence). V lost 2 bases to trimming and J lost 1 base; unmatched junction nucleotides: 5. The CDR3 sequence: CSARPSGGFQETQYF. DNA of the CDR3: TGCAGTGCTAGACCCAGCGGGGGGTTCCAAGAGACCCAGTACTTC.

The V call is TRBV7-3, the J call TRBJ2-2, with unresolved D. The CDR3 is 14 residues long. Germline assignment: CDR1 SGHTA and CDR2 FQGTGA. V was shortened by 4 bases and J by 3 bases, with 9 bases between the two germline ends. The CDR3 sequence is CASSSRLDTGELFF. The CDR3, as DNA: TGTGCCAGCAGCTCTAGACTTGACACCGGGGAGCTGTTTTTT.

This chain connects TRBV10-3 to TRBJ1-2; D remains ambiguous. Trimming took off 2 bases at V and 4 bases at J, with 5 bases between the two ends. Germline V gene lookup returns CDR1 ENHRY and CDR2 SYGVKD. The CDR3 is 12 residues long. CDR3 nucleotide sequence: TGTGCCATCAGTGAGGGGAGCTATGGCTACACCTTC. The encoded protein is CAISEGSYGYTF.

For this clonotype: It may be a read error: a sequence one base away is much more abundant. The rearrangement links TRBV7-2 to TRBJ2-7; a possible D gene is TRBD2 (5 bases). Germline V gives CDR1 SGHTA, CDR2 FQGNSA. The CDR3 totals 13 residues. The CDR3 reads CASSVAHFYEQYF. CDR3 nucleotide sequence: TGTGCCAGCAGCGTAGCGCATTTCTACGAGCAGTACTTC.